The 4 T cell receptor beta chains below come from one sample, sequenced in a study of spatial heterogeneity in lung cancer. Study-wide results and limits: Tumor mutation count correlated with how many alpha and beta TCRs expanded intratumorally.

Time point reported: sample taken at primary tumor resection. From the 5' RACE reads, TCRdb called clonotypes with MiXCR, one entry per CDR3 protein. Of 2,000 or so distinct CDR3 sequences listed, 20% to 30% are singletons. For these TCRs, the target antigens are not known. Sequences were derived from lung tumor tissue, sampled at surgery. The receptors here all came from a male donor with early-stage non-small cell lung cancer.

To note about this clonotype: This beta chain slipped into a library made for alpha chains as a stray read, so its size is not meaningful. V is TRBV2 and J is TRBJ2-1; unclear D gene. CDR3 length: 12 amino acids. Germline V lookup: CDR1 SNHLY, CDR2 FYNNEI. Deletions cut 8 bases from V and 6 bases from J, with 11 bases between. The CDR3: CASSRRANEQFF. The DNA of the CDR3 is TGTGCCAGCTCCCGCCGTGCCAATGAGCAGTTCTTC.

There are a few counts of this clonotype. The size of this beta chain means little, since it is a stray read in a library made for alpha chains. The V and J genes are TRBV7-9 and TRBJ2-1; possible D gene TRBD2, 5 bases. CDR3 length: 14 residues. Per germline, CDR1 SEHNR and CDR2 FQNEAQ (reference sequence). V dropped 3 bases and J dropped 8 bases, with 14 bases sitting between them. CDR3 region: CASSFSGGRDEQFF. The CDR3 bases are TGTGCCAGCAGCTTCAGCGGTGGGCGCGATGAGCAGTTCTTC.

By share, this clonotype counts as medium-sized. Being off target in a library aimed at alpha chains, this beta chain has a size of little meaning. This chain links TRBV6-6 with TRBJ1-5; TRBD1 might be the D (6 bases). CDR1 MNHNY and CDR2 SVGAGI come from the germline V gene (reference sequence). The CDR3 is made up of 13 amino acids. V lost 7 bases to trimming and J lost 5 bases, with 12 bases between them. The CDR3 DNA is TGTGCCAGCACGTCCCCAGGGGATCAGCCCCAGCATTTT. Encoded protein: CASTSPGDQPQHF.

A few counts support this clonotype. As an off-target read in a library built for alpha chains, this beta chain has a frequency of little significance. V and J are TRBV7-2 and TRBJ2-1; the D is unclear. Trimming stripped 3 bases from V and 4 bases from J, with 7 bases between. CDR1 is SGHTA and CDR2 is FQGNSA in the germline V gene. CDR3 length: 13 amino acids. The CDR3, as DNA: TGTGCCAGCAGCTTGAACCAGTACAATGAGCAGTTCTTC. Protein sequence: CASSLNQYNEQFF. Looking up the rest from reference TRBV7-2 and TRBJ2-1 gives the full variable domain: GAGVSQSPSNKVTEKGKDVELRCDPISGHTALYWYRQSLGQGLEFLIYFQGNSAPDKSGLPSDRFSAERTGGSVSTLTIQRTQQEDSAVYLCASSLNQYNEQFFGPGTRLTVL.